Shown below are 30 T cell receptor beta chains from a single sample sequenced in a study of blood T cells in healthy people across ages. Together with a sample-barcoded 5' primer, a J-beta primer mix was included in a second PCR lasting about 6 to 11 cycles. TCRdb reanalysed the 5' RACE reads using MiXCR and keeps one entry per CDR3 protein. Among about 500,000 distinct CDR3 sequences listed, 24% were seen once. This same sample was also part of a study on T cells of mothers and their children.

The sequenced sample consisted of blood. The source is a boy between 10 and 17 years old in good health.

DNA for the CDR3: TGTGCCAGCAGCGGCGAGTGGGTTAATGAAAAACTGTTTTTT. The encoded protein is CASSGEWVNEKLFF. The rearrangement links TRBV2 to TRBJ1-4, with D unclear. Trimming stripped 6 bases from V and 4 bases from J, with 12 bases between. Germline-derived CDR1 and CDR2 are SNHLY and FYNNEI. CDR3 length: 14 residues.

The chain joins TRBV6-2 or TRBV6-3 to TRBJ1-1, with TRBD1 matching over 8 bases. Germline V gene lookup returns CDR1 MNHEY and CDR2 SVGEGT. The V segment lost 5 bases and the J segment 5 bases; nucleotides outside the gene matches: 13. This CDR3 contains 16 residues. CDR3 loop: CASSRRTGIVETEAFF. Written as DNA, the CDR3 is TGTGCCAGCAGTCGACGGACAGGGATTGTGGAGACTGAAGCTTTCTTT.

The sample holds a few counts of this clonotype. The gene calls are TRBV7-2 and TRBJ2-1; 14 nucleotides match TRBD2. The CDR3 length is 18 residues. Germline V CDR1 and CDR2: SGHTA, FQGNSA. Trimming removed 4 bases from V and 3 bases from J; junction bases left unmatched: 8. The CDR3 reads CASSSGTSGRPHYNEQFF. The CDR3 region has the DNA TGTGCCAGCAGCTCCGGGACTAGCGGGAGACCACACTACAATGAGCAGTTCTTC.

This sequence joins TRBV7-2 and TRBJ2-1, with 7 positions matching TRBD1. Germline-derived CDR1 and CDR2 are SGHTA and FQGNSA. The J segment lost 4 bases and the V segment lost 2 bases, leaving 5 bases of the junction unmatched. The CDR3 totals 15 residues. CDR3 residues: CASSLTSGQYNEQFF. The CDR3 DNA reads TGTGCCAGCAGCTTAACTTCGGGACAGTACAATGAGCAGTTCTTC.

The rearrangement joins TRBV5-5 to TRBJ2-5, with 13 bases aligning to TRBD2. The end of the DNA is better explained by TRBJ2-1, so the J call may be wrong. The CDR3 covers 15 residues. CDR1 and CDR2 from the germline V gene are SGHKS and YYEKEE (reference sequence). The CDR3 is CASRQGTSGNNEQFF. The CDR3 DNA sequence: TGTGCCAGCAGGCAAGGGACTAGCGGGAACAATGAGCAGTTCTTC.

The chain combines TRBV27 with TRBJ1-2, with D tentatively TRBD1 (6 bases). In germline, CDR1 is MNHEY, CDR2 SMNVEV (reference sequence). Trimming removed 5 bases at V and 11 bases at J, with 15 bases between. The CDR3 has 12 residues. The CDR3: CASSPSTGPYTF. For the CDR3, the DNA is TGTGCCAGCAGTCCTTCGACAGGACCTTACACCTTC.

The CDR3, as DNA: TGTGCCAGCACTGGCTCTGGAAACACCATATATTTT. This sequence encodes CASTGSGNTIYF. The chain is built from TRBV6-5 and TRBJ1-3; no firm D call. The germline V and J ends were trimmed by 7 bases and 0 bases, with 4 bases remaining between them. The germline CDR1 and CDR2 sequences are MNHEY and SVGAGI. CDR3 length equals 12 residues.

This clonotype was counted a few times. CDR3 DNA sequence: TGCAGCCAAAAGGGCGATAGCGGGGCTCAAGAGACCCAGTACTTC. It translates to CSQKGDSGAQETQYF. V gene TRBV20-1 combines with J gene TRBJ2-5, with TRBD2 identical over 8 bases. Germline V gene data show CDR1 as DFQATT and CDR2 as SNEGSKA (reference sequence). This CDR3 is built from 15 residues.

This clonotype was observed a single time. The genes are TRBV29-1 and TRBJ1-4; 8 bases match TRBD1. CDR1 is SQVTM and CDR2 is ANQGSEA in the germline V gene. This CDR3 has 13 residues. After removal of 5 bases from V and 6 bases from J, the junction contained 5 bases not matched to a gene. Here the CDR3 reads CSVNTGGYEKLFF. CDR3 DNA: TGCAGCGTTAATACAGGGGGATATGAAAAACTGTTTTTT.

This clonotype was detected only a few times. The rearrangement links TRBV7-9 to TRBJ2-5; 9 bases line up with TRBD1. The J call may be in error: the DNA end matches TRBJ2-7 better. The CDR3 extends over 14 amino acids. The germline gives CDR1 SEHNR, CDR2 FQNEAQ (reference sequence). The CDR3 protein is CASSWWDRAYEQYF. DNA of the CDR3: TGTGCCAGCAGCTGGTGGGACAGGGCCTACGAGCAGTACTTC.

This clonotype came up a few times. V usage is TRBV4-3 and J usage is TRBJ2-3; D not certain. Per the germline V gene, CDR1 is LGHNA and CDR2 is YSLEER. The CDR3 covers 17 residues. The V end was cut by 0 bases, the J end by 0 bases, with 13 bases between. The DNA for the CDR3 is TGCGCCAGCAGCCAAGATTCCCAGCCCTATAGCACAGATACGCAGTATTTT. Its translation is CASSQDSQPYSTDTQYF.

V is TRBV5-1 and J is TRBJ1-4, with a tentative D call TRBD1 (6 bases). This CDR3 is 15 amino acids long. Germline V gene lookup returns CDR1 SGHRS and CDR2 YFSETQ. The V end was cut by 0 bases, the J end by 8 bases, with 14 bases between. The CDR3 reads CASSLEGGLEEKLFF. DNA of the CDR3: TGCGCCAGCAGCTTGGAGGGGGGGTTGGAGGAAAAACTGTTTTTT.

The CDR3 reads CASSSPGQSYEQYF. CDR3 nucleotide sequence: TGTGCCAGCAGTTCCCCGGGACAGAGCTACGAGCAGTACTTC. The chain links TRBV28 to TRBJ2-7; 7 bases fit TRBD1. Germline V gene lookup returns CDR1 MDHEN and CDR2 SYDVKM. With 4 bases clipped from V and 3 bases from J, the junction kept 6 bases outside the gene matches. This CDR3 has 14 amino acids.

V usage is TRBV10-3 and J usage is TRBJ1-6, with D maybe TRBD1 (5 bases). The CDR3 totals 14 residues. Per the germline V gene, CDR1 is ENHRY and CDR2 is SYGVKD. V was trimmed by 3 bases and J by 9 bases, leaving 12 bases between them. The CDR3 coding sequence is TGTGCCATCAGTGAAGACAGTTCCCTTTCACCCCTCCACTTT. Translation: CAISEDSSLSPLHF.

The table lists this clonotype with a few counts. CDR3 residues: CASSPRGGQGDEQYF. The DNA of the CDR3 is TGTGCCAGCAGCCCAAGAGGGGGACAGGGCGACGAGCAGTACTTC. V usage is TRBV9 and J usage is TRBJ2-1, with 9 bases matching TRBD1. Matching the DNA end better, TRBJ2-7 makes the J call doubtful. Per germline, CDR1 SGDLS and CDR2 YYNGEE. The length of the CDR3 is 15 residues.

The chain couples TRBV20-1 to TRBJ1-1; TRBD1 matches 9 bases. There are 17 residues in the CDR3. V shed 1 base and J 0 bases; nucleotides not matched to a gene: 9. CDR1 and CDR2 (germline): DFQATT, SNEGSKA (reference sequence). Written as DNA, the CDR3 is TGCAGTGCTAGAGGCTTAGGGACAGGGAACATGAACACTGAAGCTTTCTTT. It is translated as CSARGLGTGNMNTEAFF.

Here the CDR3 reads CASSRTGTNYNEQFF. The CDR3 bases are TGTGCCAGCAGCCGGACCGGGACTAACTACAATGAGCAGTTCTTC. The chain is built from TRBV13 and TRBJ2-1; the match to TRBD2 covers 7 bases. The CDR3 extends over 15 amino acids. CDR1 and CDR2 (germline): PRHDT, FYEKMQ (reference sequence). V lost 5 bases to trimming and J lost 3 bases; unmatched junction nucleotides: 7.

The chain employs TRBV11-2 and TRBJ1-1; D is unclear. CDR1 and CDR2 (germline): SGHAT, FQNNGV. Between the trimmed V and J ends, which lost 1 base and 5 bases, there was a span of 8 bases. The CDR3 covers 13 residues. The CDR3 loop reads CASSLVGPTEAFF. CDR3 DNA: TGTGCCAGCAGCTTAGTCGGCCCTACTGAAGCTTTCTTT.

This chain joins TRBV5-1 and TRBJ2-7, with 10 bases fitting TRBD2. This CDR3 spans 15 amino acids. Trimming took 2 bases from V and 2 from J; bases not matched to a gene: 4. Germline lookup yields CDR1 SGHRS and CDR2 YFSETQ. The chain's CDR3 is CASSFISGGAYEQYF. In nucleotides, the CDR3 is TGCGCCAGCAGCTTCATCAGCGGGGGGGCCTACGAGCAGTACTTC.

This clonotype was recorded a few times. The V and J genes are TRBV5-1 and TRBJ2-7; TRBD1 matches 9 bases. Germline V lookup: CDR1 SGHRS, CDR2 YFSETQ. Trimming took 7 bases from V and 1 from J; bases not matched to a gene: 6. The length of the CDR3 is 14 residues. Here the CDR3 DNA reads TGCGCCAGCGACAGGGGGTTTCCTTCCTACGAGCAGTACTTC. Its translation: CASDRGFPSYEQYF.

The chain combines TRBV7-9 with TRBJ1-2, with TRBD1 matching over 8 bases. After removal of 4 bases from V and 10 bases from J, the junction contained 5 bases not matched to a gene. The CDR3 consists of 12 residues. Germline V gene sequence: CDR1 SEHNR, CDR2 FQNEAQ (reference sequence). The CDR3 here is CASSWTGIDYTF. The CDR3 region has the DNA TGTGCCAGCAGCTGGACAGGGATTGACTACACCTTC. Full variable domain (outside the CDR3, taken from reference TRBV7-9 and TRBJ1-2): DTGVSQNPRHKITKRGQNVTFRCDPISEHNRLYWYRQTLGQGPEFLTYFQNEAQLEKSRLLSDRFSAERPKGSFSTLEIQRTEQGDSAMYLCASSWTGIDYTFGSGTRLTVV.

This clonotype was observed a handful of times. The chain is built from TRBV27 and TRBJ2-2, with 7 bases that match TRBD1. Germline assignment: CDR1 MNHEY and CDR2 SMNVEV (reference sequence). Trimming cost V 6 bases and J 0 bases; bases outside gene matches: 13. The CDR3 consists of 18 residues. CDR3 region: CASSTIWGTGANTGELFF. As DNA, the CDR3 is TGTGCCAGCAGCACAATATGGGGAACAGGGGCGAACACCGGGGAGCTGTTTTTT.

The chain uses TRBV19 and TRBJ2-2; tentatively, D is TRBD1 or TRBD2 (5 bases each). The germline CDR1 and CDR2 sequences are LNHDA and SQIVND (reference sequence). The germline V and J ends were trimmed by 6 bases and 2 bases, with 19 bases remaining between them. CDR3 length: 17 residues. The CDR3 nucleotides are TGTGCCAGTAGCCCCGATCCGGGACCAACTAACACCGGGGAGCTGTTTTTT. It encodes CASSPDPGPTNTGELFF.

This clonotype was seen only a few times. This chain uses TRBV20-1 with TRBJ1-2; 7 bases agree with TRBD1. The CDR3 contains 12 residues. The germline V gene has CDR1 DFQATT and CDR2 SNEGSKA (reference sequence). V dropped 6 bases and J dropped 6; count of bases not matched to a gene: 7. CDR3 residues: CSAADRVNGYTF. In DNA, the CDR3 is TGCAGTGCGGCAGACAGGGTAAATGGCTACACCTTC.

This clonotype was counted between two and nine times. A read error may produce the germline difference seen at one junction end. V gene TRBV24-1 combines with J gene TRBJ1-1; 7 bases match TRBD1. Germline loops: CDR1 KGHDR, CDR2 SFDVKD. This CDR3 contains 13 residues. The CDR3 DNA reads as TGTGCCGCTAGACAGGGTCAGGACACTGAAGCTCTCTTT. Protein sequence: CAARQGQDTEALF.

The genes are TRBV5-1 and TRBJ2-3; D possibly corresponds to TRBD2 (5 bases). V was trimmed by 2 bases and J by 2 bases, leaving 12 bases between them. The CDR3 loop spans 15 amino acids. The V gene's germline CDR1 is SGHRS and CDR2 YFSETQ. The CDR3 reads CASSFAGRVTDTQYF. CDR3 DNA sequence: TGCGCCAGCAGCTTCGCGGGCAGAGTCACAGATACGCAGTATTTT.

The chain employs TRBV2 and TRBJ1-1; D is possibly TRBD1 (6 bases). Trimming removed 4 bases at V and 2 bases at J, with 14 bases between. Germline CDR1 reads SNHLY; CDR2 reads FYNNEI. CDR3 length: 15 residues. This CDR3 reads CASSVREQGNTEAFF. In DNA, the CDR3 is TGTGCCAGCAGTGTTCGTGAACAGGGCAACACTGAAGCTTTCTTT.

The sample holds a few counts of this clonotype. V usage is TRBV29-1 and J usage is TRBJ2-1; D is unclear. V gave up 7 bases and J gave up 0 bases, with 7 bases separating them. Germline assignment: CDR1 SQVTM and CDR2 ANQGSEA. This CDR3 comprises 12 residues. The CDR3 loop is CSATRSYNEQFF. The CDR3 bases are TGCAGCGCGACCCGCTCCTACAATGAGCAGTTCTTC.

This clonotype was counted between two and nine times. The chain employs TRBV7-2 and TRBJ2-3; 8 bases are shared with TRBD2. Per the germline V gene, CDR1 is SGHTA and CDR2 is FQGNSA. The junction had 8 bases not matched to a gene; V was cut back by 5 bases and J by 4 bases. The CDR3 contains 15 residues. The CDR3, as DNA: TGTGCCAGCAGCCGGACTAGCCTGGGGCCAGATACGCAGTATTTT. Protein sequence: CASSRTSLGPDTQYF.

This clonotype was detected only a few times. The chain has TRBV6-1 and TRBJ1-2, with TRBD1 matching over 7 bases. This CDR3 has 18 residues. V lost 5 bases and J lost 0; bases outside the gene matches: 15. CDR1 MNHNS and CDR2 SASEGT come from the germline V gene. The CDR3 region is CASSRIFSGTATNYGYTF. In nucleotides, the CDR3 is TGTGCCAGCAGTCGGATATTCTCCGGGACAGCCACTAACTATGGCTACACCTTC.